The 28 T cell receptor beta chains below were found in one sample sequenced in a study of CD8 T cells in ankylosing spondylitis. TCRdb re-called the 5' RACE reads through MiXCR, storing one row per CDR3 protein. The table shows about 240,000 distinct CDR3 sequences, with about 10% occurring only once. Sequencing was performed on blood, either unsorted or a sorted T cell fraction (not recorded which). The receptors here all came from a male donor with ankylosing spondylitis or in good health (not recorded which).

J is TRBJ2-3 and V is TRBV15; a weak D match, TRBD1 (5 bases). This CDR3 spans 12 amino acids. In germline, CDR1 is LNHNV, CDR2 YYDKDF (reference sequence). V was pared by 6 bases and J by 3 bases, with 7 bases between. The CDR3 loop reads CATRGLTDTQYF. The DNA of the CDR3 is TGTGCCACCAGGGGGCTGACAGATACGCAGTATTTT.

The chain is built from TRBV30 and TRBJ2-3; D is unclear. The V gene lost 2 bases and the J gene lost 2 bases, with 11 bases spanning the gap. Germline V gene lookup returns CDR1 GTSNPN and CDR2 SVGIG (reference sequence). The CDR3 length is 14 residues. CDR3 sequence: CAWSSGPYTDTQYF. The CDR3 nucleotides read TGTGCCTGGAGTAGTGGTCCTTACACAGATACGCAGTATTTT.

This clonotype was recorded many times. The chain uses TRBV15 and TRBJ2-1; possibly TRBD2 for D (5 bases). Germline V gene data show CDR1 as LNHNV and CDR2 as YYDKDF (reference sequence). The CDR3 totals 16 residues. V gave up 5 bases and J gave up 6 bases, with 20 bases separating them. The CDR3 nucleotides are TGTGCCACCAGCGGCCCGGGGTGGGATGGTGTCAATGAGCAGTTCTTC. Translated, it gives CATSGPGWDGVNEQFF.

The rearrangement uses TRBV5-1 and TRBJ2-7; 7 bases align to TRBD2. V lost 3 bases and J lost 0; bases outside the gene matches: 6. This CDR3 comprises 15 residues. Germline CDR1 SGHRS, CDR2 YFSETQ. CDR3 sequence: CASSSLARPSYEQYF. The CDR3 DNA sequence: TGCGCCAGCAGCTCACTAGCGCGACCCTCCTACGAGCAGTACTTC. The full variable domain, in which reference TRBV5-1 and TRBJ2-7 provide the parts outside the CDR3, is KAGVTQTPRYLIKTRGQQVTLSCSPISGHRSVSWYQQTPGQGLQFLFEYFSETQRNKGNFPGRFSGRQFSNSRSEMNVSTLELGDSALYLCASSSLARPSYEQYFGPGTRLTVT.

This clonotype showed up many times. The chain recombines TRBV4-1 with TRBJ2-1; D is perhaps TRBD1 (6 bases). CDR1 is MGHRA, CDR2 YSYEKL, per germline. The CDR3 is made up of 16 amino acids. V lost 2 bases and J lost 6, with 17 bases in between. CDR3 DNA: TGCGCCAGCAGCCAAATCGGGCAGGGGATAGGCAATGAGCAGTTCTTC. Translating it yields CASSQIGQGIGNEQFF.

This clonotype turned up a few times. V is TRBV27 and J is TRBJ2-4, with D unclear. Germline V lookup: CDR1 MNHEY, CDR2 SMNVEV (reference sequence). The germline V and J ends were trimmed by 0 bases and 0 bases, with 6 bases remaining between them. The CDR3 is 15 residues long. In DNA form, the CDR3 reads TGTGCCAGCAGTTTATCAGCCTTAGCCAAAAACATTCAGTACTTC. It encodes CASSLSALAKNIQYF.

This clonotype has at least ten counts. The chain joins TRBV20-1 to TRBJ2-5, with TRBD2 as a possible D gene (5 bases). The germline V gene has CDR1 DFQATT and CDR2 SNEGSKA (reference sequence). V was trimmed by 3 bases and J by 5 bases, leaving 10 bases between them. This CDR3 region has 12 residues. The DNA for the CDR3 is TGCAGTGCTAGCGGGATTCGGGAGACCCAGTACTTC. This translates into CSASGIRETQYF.

The chain carries TRBV9 and TRBJ2-2; 14 bases fit TRBD2. V shed 4 bases and J 2 bases; nucleotides not matched to a gene: 4. This CDR3 region has 17 residues. The V gene's germline CDR1 is SGDLS and CDR2 YYNGEE. The CDR3 loop reads CASSPGLAGGNTGELFF. The CDR3 DNA reads TGTGCCAGCAGCCCCGGACTAGCGGGAGGTAACACCGGGGAGCTGTTTTTT. Together with reference TRBV9 and TRBJ2-2, the CDR3 gives the full variable domain: DSGVTQTPKHLITATGQRVTLRCSPRSGDLSVYWYQQSLDQGLQFLIQYYNGEERAKGNILERFSAQQFPDLHSELNLSSLELGDSALYFCASSPGLAGGNTGELFFGEGSRLTVL.

This clonotype was counted many times. This chain uses TRBV12-3 or TRBV12-4 with TRBJ1-2; possible D gene TRBD1, 6 bases. The CDR3 spans 14 residues. The V end was cut by 2 bases, the J end by 6 bases, with 13 bases between. The CDR3 DNA reads TGTGCCAGCAGTTTATCCGGTACAGGGAATGGCTACACCTTC. Its protein product is CASSLSGTGNGYTF.

At least ten counts were recorded for this clonotype. The J gene is TRBJ2-3, the V gene TRBV12-3 or TRBV12-4; possibly TRBD1 or TRBD2 for D (5 bases each). Deletions cut 6 bases from V and 2 bases from J, with 12 bases between. The CDR3 length is 14 residues. The CDR3 is CASRDGTVTDTQYF. DNA of the CDR3: TGTGCCAGCAGGGATGGGACGGTCACAGATACGCAGTATTTT.

In this sample, this clonotype turned up many times. The chain joins TRBV10-3 to TRBJ2-3, with 7 bases that match TRBD2. CDR1 ENHRY and CDR2 SYGVKD come from the germline V gene. The CDR3 has 15 residues. The V gene end was trimmed by 4 bases and the J gene end by 6 bases; junction bases not matched to a gene: 10. The CDR3 region is CAISGATHGGDTQYF. The CDR3 nucleotides are TGTGCCATCAGTGGGGCCACCCACGGGGGGGATACGCAGTATTTT.

At least ten counts were recorded for this clonotype. The rearrangement links TRBV6-1 to TRBJ1-5; D unresolved. The germline V gene encodes CDR1 MNHNS and CDR2 SASEGT. Trimming shortened V by 4 bases and J by 5 bases, and 12 bases separated the two germline ends. The CDR3 is made up of 14 amino acids. DNA of the CDR3: TGTGCCAGCAGTGTCTCTGCCGGTGATCAGCCCCAGCATTTT. It translates to CASSVSAGDQPQHF.

The V call is TRBV7-8, the J call TRBJ2-1; TRBD2 matches 11 bases. CDR1 and CDR2 (germline): SGHVS, FQNEAQ. The CDR3 extends over 16 amino acids. The trim removed 1 base at V and 8 bases at J, leaving 7 bases unmatched. This CDR3 is CASSLEASGGLYEQFF. In DNA form, the CDR3 reads TGTGCCAGCAGCTTAGAGGCTAGCGGGGGGTTGTATGAGCAGTTCTTC.

This clonotype was recorded a few times. J is TRBJ2-7 and V is TRBV2; 10 bases are shared with TRBD2. CDR1 SNHLY and CDR2 FYNNEI come from the germline V gene. The junction had 5 bases not matched to a gene; V was cut back by 7 bases and J by 2 bases. CDR3 size: 14 residues. The CDR3 loop is CASTWTSGAYEQYF. CDR3 DNA: TGTGCCAGCACTTGGACTAGCGGAGCCTACGAGCAGTACTTC. Filled out from reference TRBV2 and TRBJ2-7, the complete variable domain reads EPEVTQTPSHQVTQMGQEVILRCVPISNHLYFYWYRQILGQKVEFLVSFYNNEISEKSEIFDDQFSVERPDGSNFTLKIRSTKLEDSAMYFCASTWTSGAYEQYFGPGTRLTVT.

The chain joins TRBV29-1 to TRBJ2-3, with TRBD1 matching over 7 bases. After removal of 6 bases from V and 9 bases from J, the junction contained 6 bases not matched to a gene. CDR3 length: 11 residues. Per germline, CDR1 SQVTM and CDR2 ANQGSEA. The CDR3 region has the DNA TGCAGCGTAATAACAGGGGAGACGCAGTATTTT. Translated: CSVITGETQYF.

This clonotype was seen at least ten times. The chain uses TRBV9 and TRBJ2-1; 9 bases are shared with TRBD1. The trim removed 4 bases at V and 8 bases at J, leaving 4 bases unmatched. CDR3 length: 13 amino acids. The germline gives CDR1 SGDLS, CDR2 YYNGEE. This CDR3 is CASSIRTGDEQFF. The CDR3 DNA sequence: TGTGCCAGCAGCATACGGACAGGGGATGAGCAGTTCTTC.

This clonotype was observed many times. The chain joins TRBV5-1 to TRBJ2-5; D perhaps matches TRBD1 (5 bases). The germline CDR1 and CDR2 sequences are SGHRS and YFSETQ. The CDR3 is 15 amino acids. V lost 6 bases and J lost 0, with 15 bases in between. CDR3: CASILGPMYQETQYF. In nucleotides, the CDR3 is TGCGCCAGCATCCTGGGGCCTATGTACCAAGAGACCCAGTACTTC.

This clonotype occurred many times. This chain uses TRBV6-1 with TRBJ1-2; a possible D gene is TRBD1 (6 bases). The germline CDR1 and CDR2 sequences are MNHNS and SASEGT. V lost 8 bases to trimming and J lost 4 bases, with 20 bases between them. The CDR3 is 15 amino acids. CDR3 DNA: TGTGCCAGCGGGGATCCACAGGGTTCTGGCTATGGCTACACCTTC. Amino acids: CASGDPQGSGYGYTF.

This clonotype was seen repeatedly, ten times or more. The J gene is TRBJ2-1, the V gene TRBV27; 7 positions agree with TRBD2. CDR1 is MNHEY, CDR2 SMNVEV, per germline (reference sequence). This CDR3 has 16 amino acids. V gave up 7 bases and J gave up 0 bases; unmatched junction bases: 9. The CDR3 loop is CASNRWGGVSYNEQFF. In DNA form, the CDR3 reads TGTGCCAGCAATCGCTGGGGGGGAGTCTCCTACAATGAGCAGTTCTTC.

This clonotype appeared many times. V gene TRBV29-1 combines with J gene TRBJ1-2; maybe TRBD1 (5 bases). This CDR3 comprises 14 residues. The germline V gene encodes CDR1 SQVTM and CDR2 ANQGSEA. Trimming shortened V by 0 bases and J by 2 bases, and 10 bases separated the two germline ends. CDR3 coding DNA: TGCAGCGTTGAAGATGCGGGACCAAACTATGGCTACACCTTC. This sequence encodes CSVEDAGPNYGYTF.

The table lists this clonotype with many counts. The gene calls are TRBV4-1 and TRBJ2-1; 8 bases are a match to TRBD2. CDR1 is MGHRA, CDR2 YSYEKL, per germline. V shed 1 base and J 9 bases; nucleotides not matched to a gene: 5. The CDR3 is 14 amino acids. CDR3 loop: CASSQAGGPGEQFF. DNA for the CDR3: TGCGCCAGCAGCCAAGCGGGAGGGCCCGGTGAGCAGTTCTTC.

This clonotype has ten or more counts. As DNA, the CDR3 is TGTGCCAGCAGCCCGGGACTAGCGGAAAGTAATGAGCAGTTCTTC. This codes for CASSPGLAESNEQFF. This chain uses TRBV5-6 with TRBJ2-1, with 11 bases aligning to TRBD2. This CDR3 is 15 amino acids long. Unmatched junction bases numbered 7, after V lost 4 bases and J lost 7 bases. Germline V lookup: CDR1 SGHDT, CDR2 YYEEEE.

In this sample, this clonotype turned up many times. The rearrangement joins TRBV3-1 to TRBJ1-2; maybe TRBD1 (6 bases). The CDR3 spans 14 residues. V gave up 4 bases and J gave up 2 bases, with 11 bases separating them. The V gene's germline CDR1 is LGHDT and CDR2 YNNKEL (reference sequence). DNA of the CDR3: TGTGCCAGCAGCCCCCCAGGGGCGAACTATGGCTACACCTTC. Amino acids: CASSPPGANYGYTF.

This clonotype was seen many times. V is TRBV12-3 or TRBV12-4 and J is TRBJ1-2; D is unclear. The CDR3 sequence is 13 residues long. V was trimmed by 6 bases and J by 4 bases, leaving 12 bases between them. The CDR3 nucleotides are TGTGCCAGCAGCGGCTCCGACGGCTATGGCTACACCTTC. Translated: CASSGSDGYGYTF.

The table lists this clonotype with many counts. The V call is TRBV7-2, the J call TRBJ2-3; 9 bases map to TRBD1. This CDR3 has 15 amino acids. Germline loops: CDR1 SGHTA, CDR2 FQGNSA. V lost 5 bases to trimming and J lost 2 bases; unmatched junction nucleotides: 5. Here the CDR3 reads CASSRQGGTTDTQYF. CDR3 coding DNA: TGTGCCAGCAGCAGACAGGGGGGGACCACAGATACGCAGTATTTT.

This clonotype was recorded at least ten times. V is TRBV25-1 and J is TRBJ1-1; tentative D call: TRBD1 (5 bases). Germline V gene data show CDR1 as MGHDK and CDR2 as SYGVNS. V was shortened by 4 bases and J by 7 bases, with 10 bases between the two germline ends. This CDR3 has 12 amino acids. The CDR3 region is CASSGDSLEAFF. The CDR3 region has the DNA TGTGCCAGCAGTGGAGACAGCCTTGAAGCTTTCTTT. The full variable domain, in which reference TRBV25-1 and TRBJ1-1 provide the parts outside the CDR3, is EADIYQTPRYLVIGTGKKITLECSQTMGHDKMYWYQQDPGMELHLIHYSYGVNSTEKGDLSSESTVSRIRTEHFPLTLESARPSHTSQYLCASSGDSLEAFFGQGTRLTVV.

There are many counts of this clonotype. The chain combines TRBV4-2 with TRBJ2-7; TRBD1 matches 10 bases. The CDR3 is 15 residues long. V was clipped by 4 bases and J by 2 bases; unmatched bases: 5. The V gene's germline CDR1 is LGHNA and CDR2 YNFKEQ. This chain's CDR3 is CASSLRTGGTYEQYF. The CDR3 region has the DNA TGTGCCAGCAGCCTGAGGACAGGGGGTACCTACGAGCAGTACTTC.

This clonotype was observed many times. The chain joins TRBV5-1 to TRBJ1-1, with 8 bases lining up with TRBD1. Germline CDR1 SGHRS, CDR2 YFSETQ. This CDR3 is 15 amino acids long. V gave up 4 bases and J gave up 0 bases; unmatched junction bases: 5. CDR3 coding DNA: TGCGCCAGCAGCCCCGGGACAGGCATGAACACTGAAGCTTTCTTT. Encoded protein: CASSPGTGMNTEAFF.